These 2 T cell receptor beta chains were all obtained from the same sample, sequenced in a study of fetal regulatory T cell absence and autoimmunity. Data came from immunoSEQ multiplex PCR; TCRdb stores just in-frame clones and leaves some out. Here the sample spans roughly 95,000 clones, less than 80% being singletons. The sequenced material came from pancreas tissue. These receptors came from a male donor with IPEX syndrome.

This clone appeared once. The chain joins TRBV7-9 to TRBJ1-1, with 7 bases matching TRBD1. This CDR3 contains 13 residues. Trimming removed 1 base from V and 4 bases from J; junction bases left unmatched: 0. CDR1 and CDR2 from the germline V gene are SEHNR and FQNEAQ (reference sequence). CDR3 sequence: CASSLGQGTEAFF. The DNA of the CDR3 is TGTGCCAGCAGCTTAGGACAGGGCACTGAAGCTTTCTTT.

V is TRBV5-1 and J is TRBJ1-1; 10 nucleotides align to TRBD1. The V gene's germline CDR1 is SGHRS and CDR2 YFSETQ. There are 14 residues in the CDR3. V was pared by 4 bases and J by 7 bases, with 7 bases of the junction left unmatched. Here the CDR3 reads CASSAGQGRGEAFF. The DNA of the CDR3 is TGCGCCAGCAGCGCGGGACAGGGGAGGGGTGAAGCTTTCTTT.